Each of the 18 T cell receptor beta chains below was sequenced from the same sample in a study of metastatic and nonmetastatic thyroid tumors. TCRdb ran MiXCR on the PCR reads. This table has 25,000 to 40,000 clones, roughly a fifth appearing once. Patients were all untreated before their thyroid surgery. Sample: blood. The receptor source for this set is a female donor with papillary thyroid cancer or a benign thyroid nodule (not recorded which). Some clones in this sample may be carry-over from other donors' samples.

There are a few counts of this clone. The chain links TRBV12-3 or TRBV12-4 to TRBJ1-2, with D tentatively TRBD1 (5 bases). The CDR3 spans 14 residues. Trimming pared 3 bases from V and 8 bases from J, leaving 16 bases between. CDR3 in amino acids: CASSFPTSGGGYTF. The CDR3 coding sequence is TGTGCCAGCAGTTTTCCCACGAGCGGGGGAGGCTACACCTTC.

This clone has at least ten counts. This chain uses TRBV10-1 with TRBJ2-5; 10 nucleotides align to TRBD1. Germline CDR1 WNHNN, CDR2 SYGVQD (reference sequence). V was pared by 0 bases and J by 7 bases, with 2 bases of the junction left unmatched. The CDR3 has 14 amino acids. CDR3 nucleotides: TGCGCCAGCAGTGAGTCTAGGACAGGGGGGACCCAGTACTTC. Protein: CASSESRTGGTQYF.

This clone occurred many times. The gene calls are TRBV28 and TRBJ2-5; tentative D call: TRBD2 (5 bases). CDR3 length: 14 amino acids. CDR1 is MDHEN, CDR2 SYDVKM, per germline. With 4 bases removed from V and 5 bases from J, the gap between germline ends came to 14 bases. The CDR3 region is CASSSPRGPETQYF. The CDR3 DNA follows: TGTGCCAGCAGTTCTCCCCGAGGGCCCGAGACCCAGTACTTC. Using reference TRBV28 and TRBJ2-5 for the parts outside the CDR3, the full variable domain is DVKVTQSSRYLVKRTGEKVFLECVQDMDHENMFWYRQDPGLGLRLIYFSYDVKMKEKGDIPEGYSVSREKKERFSLILESASTNQTSMYLCASSSPRGPETQYFGPGTRLLVL.

About this clone: A clone one base away is much larger, so this may be a read error. This chain joins TRBV4-1 and TRBJ2-1; D is tentatively TRBD1 or TRBD2 (6 bases each). The CDR3 length is 16 residues. Trimming pared 5 bases from V and 6 bases from J, leaving 20 bases between. Germline V gives CDR1 MGHRA, CDR2 YSYEKL. CDR3 DNA sequence: TGCGCCAGCAGCTCACAACTAGTGGGGGGCGGCAATGAGCAGTTCTTC. This gives the protein CASSSQLVGGGNEQFF.

Turning to this clone: Given the absence of the conserved phenylalanine or tryptophan at the CDR3 end, a read error is likely. The chain recombines TRBV4-1 with TRBJ2-3; 13 bases map to TRBD2. Germline CDR1 is MGHRA and CDR2 is YSYEKL. V gave up 0 bases and J gave up 6 bases; unmatched junction bases: 9. This CDR3 region has 18 residues. The CDR3 DNA follows: TGCGCCAGCAGCCAAGAGTGGCGGACTAGCGGGGGCCGGGATACGCAGTATTTA. It codes for CASSQEWRTSGGRDTQYL.

In its sample, this clone was seen many times. V usage is TRBV6-1 and J usage is TRBJ1-5; D ambiguous. The germline gives CDR1 MNHNS, CDR2 SASEGT. There are 15 residues in the CDR3. Trimming removed 4 bases at V and 3 bases at J, with 13 bases between. The CDR3 bases are TGTGCCAGCAGTGGGACGGGGAACTACAATCAGCCCCAGCATTTT. Encoded protein: CASSGTGNYNQPQHF.

The rearrangement uses TRBV12-3 or TRBV12-4 and TRBJ2-5; the match to TRBD2 covers 7 bases. The CDR3 sequence is 13 residues long. J was trimmed by 5 bases and V by 3 bases; bases with no gene match: 3. The CDR3 DNA follows: TGTGCCAGCAGTTTCGGACTAGATGAGACCCAGTACTTC. It codes for CASSFGLDETQYF.

The table lists this clone with many counts. The chain is built from TRBV24-1 and TRBJ2-1; 11 nucleotides line up with TRBD1. The CDR3 totals 16 residues. From germline, CDR1 is KGHDR and CDR2 SFDVKD. The junction had 1 base not matched to a gene; V was cut back by 1 base and J by 3 bases. DNA for the CDR3: TGTGCCACCAGTGATTTAGGGACAGGGGGCTACAATGAGCAGTTCTTC. Protein sequence: CATSDLGTGGYNEQFF.

This clone was seen ten or more times. The chain uses TRBV6-1 and TRBJ1-2, with unresolved D. This CDR3 has 12 amino acids. CDR1 and CDR2 (germline): MNHNS, SASEGT. V gave up 5 bases and J gave up 8 bases, with 12 bases separating them. The CDR3 region is CASSPRGFGYTF. As DNA, the CDR3 is TGTGCCAGCAGTCCCCGAGGGTTCGGCTACACCTTC.

In its sample, this clone ranks as medium-sized. CDR3 nucleotide sequence: TGTGCTAGTGGCGCAGGGAGCTCCTATAATTCACCCCTCCACTTT. Translating it yields CASGAGSSYNSPLHF. The chain uses TRBV12-5 and TRBJ1-6; tentative D call: TRBD1 (5 bases). In germline, CDR1 is LGHNT, CDR2 FRNRAP. Trimming left V 6 bases short and J 0 bases short, with 9 bases between. The CDR3 extends over 15 amino acids.

This chain connects TRBV13 to TRBJ1-1; D uncertain. V shed 0 bases and J shed 1 base, with 3 bases lying between them. The germline CDR1 and CDR2 sequences are PRHDT and FYEKMQ (reference sequence). There are 13 residues in the CDR3. Here the CDR3 reads CASSLGSNTEAFF. The CDR3 nucleotides read TGTGCCAGCAGCTTAGGATCGAACACTGAAGCTTTCTTT.

The V and J genes are TRBV11-1 and TRBJ2-2; 9 bases map to TRBD2. J gave up 4 bases and V 3 bases, and 9 bases lay outside the gene matches. Germline CDR1 is SGHAT and CDR2 is FQDESV (reference sequence). The CDR3 consists of 17 residues. The CDR3 spells CASSFPSGGRGTGELFF. Here the CDR3 DNA reads TGTGCCAGCAGCTTTCCCAGCGGGGGGCGCGGCACCGGGGAGCTGTTTTTT.

There are many counts of this clone. V and J are TRBV20-1 and TRBJ1-1; D not certain. The CDR3 is made up of 13 amino acids. Deletions cut 1 base from V and 2 bases from J, with 8 bases between. The germline V gene encodes CDR1 DFQATT and CDR2 SNEGSKA (reference sequence). The CDR3 DNA reads as TGCAGTGCTAGAGTTGACGGAAACACTGAAGCTTTCTTT. This gives the protein CSARVDGNTEAFF.

This clone occurred many times. The chain joins TRBV6-1 to TRBJ1-6; D remains unclear. CDR3 size: 13 residues. V was pared by 7 bases and J by 5 bases, with 9 bases between. CDR1 and CDR2 from the germline V gene are MNHNS and SASEGT. DNA of the CDR3: TGTGCCAGCAAAATCGGGAATAATTCACCCCTCCACTTT. Amino acid sequence: CASKIGNNSPLHF.

This clone was counted many times. V usage is TRBV7-2 and J usage is TRBJ1-5; 10 nucleotides align to TRBD1. V lost 1 base and J lost 3; bases outside the gene matches: 3. Per germline, CDR1 SGHTA and CDR2 FQGNSA. CDR3 size: 16 residues. The CDR3 coding sequence is TGTGCCAGCAGCTTAGGGGACAGGGGCCTCAATCAGCCCCAGCATTTT. Its protein product is CASSLGDRGLNQPQHF.

At least ten counts were recorded for this clone. Being one base from a much bigger clone, this may be a read error. The V and J genes are TRBV27 and TRBJ2-7, with 7 bases fitting TRBD2. The CDR3 has 15 residues. V gave up 4 bases and J gave up 3 bases; unmatched junction bases: 9. Looked up from germline, CDR1 is MNHEY and CDR2 is SMNVEV (reference sequence). The CDR3 region is CASSSDRGGCYEQYF. The DNA for the CDR3 is TGTGCCAGCAGTTCAGACCGGGGAGGGTGCTACGAGCAGTACTTC.

V is TRBV10-3 and J is TRBJ1-1; 8 bases line up with TRBD1. The CDR3 is made up of 17 amino acids. CDR1 and CDR2 (germline): ENHRY, SYGVKD. With V trimmed by 0 bases and J by 2 bases, 8 bases remained unmatched. CDR3 coding DNA: TGTGCCATCAGTGAGTCGAGGCCCGGACAGGGTAACACTGAAGCTTTCTTT. This translates into CAISESRPGQGNTEAFF.

This clone was seen repeatedly, ten times or more. This sequence joins TRBV5-1 and TRBJ1-1; unclear D gene. V gave up 6 bases and J gave up 0 bases, with 9 bases separating them. The CDR3 spans 13 residues. Germline V gene sequence: CDR1 SGHRS, CDR2 YFSETQ. The CDR3 loop reads CASKPVVNTEAFF. CDR3 coding DNA: TGCGCCAGCAAACCGGTAGTGAACACTGAAGCTTTCTTT.